This passage covers 24 T cell receptor beta chains from one sample sequenced in a study of identical twins (dated by TCRdb to 2016 to 2017). To prepare the library, 5' RACE was applied. Reads for this sample came from an Illumina HiSeq 2000. The public sequencing data were trimmed at Q25 with fastp and processed into clonotypes with MiXCR by TCRdb, which kept only in-frame beta chains. Records with the same CDR3 protein are collapsed into one entry carrying the most frequent genes and DNA. Here the sample has 400,000 to 550,000 distinct CDR3 sequences; 22% occur a single time. 0.75% to 0.95% of the sample is taken by the ten largest. This same sample was also part of a study on T cells expressing NK-cell markers.

The sequencing sample was made of CD4+ T cells sorted from blood. The source of these receptors is a woman younger than 30 in good health.

The rearrangement links TRBV7-2 to TRBJ2-3, with D possibly TRBD2 on 5 matching bases. In germline, CDR1 is SGHTA, CDR2 FQGNSA. The V end lost 2 bases, the J end lost 5 bases, and 17 bases lay between the germline ends. This CDR3 contains 16 residues. DNA of the CDR3: TGTGCCAGCAGCTTATTCGGGGAAAGCATAGGAGATACGCAGTATTTT. It specifies CASSLFGESIGDTQYF.

The chain uses TRBV28 and TRBJ2-7, with TRBD1 matching over 8 bases. Germline V gene sequence: CDR1 MDHEN, CDR2 SYDVKM. The CDR3 is 17 residues long. V gave up 3 bases and J gave up 5 bases; unmatched junction bases: 15. DNA of the CDR3: TGTGCCAGCAGTTTCCCAGGGGGCGCCCCAAAGGGGAACGAGCAGTACTTC. It encodes CASSFPGGAPKGNEQYF.

The chain combines TRBV7-8 with TRBJ1-1; D is undetermined. The CDR3 contains 14 residues. Germline CDR1 is SGHVS and CDR2 is FQNEAQ. The V gene lost 5 bases and the J gene lost 0 bases, with 10 bases spanning the gap. The CDR3 DNA is TGTGCCAGCAGCCCCCGACTGATGAACACTGAAGCTTTCTTT. This sequence encodes CASSPRLMNTEAFF.

This clonotype appeared a few times. The chain carries TRBV29-1 and TRBJ2-1, with 10 positions matching TRBD2. The germline V gene encodes CDR1 SQVTM and CDR2 ANQGSEA. V lost 6 bases to trimming and J lost 8 bases; unmatched junction nucleotides: 10. The CDR3 has 14 amino acids. CDR3 loop: CSVSTSGLWDEQFF. The CDR3 coding sequence is TGCAGCGTATCGACTAGCGGGCTCTGGGATGAGCAGTTCTTC.

This clonotype was picked up a small number of times. The rearrangement joins TRBV20-1 to TRBJ2-3; no reliable D call. Per germline, CDR1 DFQATT and CDR2 SNEGSKA (reference sequence). This CDR3 has 15 residues. With 1 base removed from V and 2 bases from J, the gap between germline ends came to 13 bases. The chain's CDR3 is CSARASEFNTDTQYF. CDR3 nucleotides: TGCAGTGCTAGAGCATCGGAATTTAACACAGATACGCAGTATTTT.

J is TRBJ2-7 and V is TRBV18; D not certain. V was shortened by 3 bases and J by 4 bases, with 10 bases between the two germline ends. Germline V gene lookup returns CDR1 KGHSH and CDR2 LQKENI. CDR3 length: 13 amino acids. CDR3 amino acids: CASSPIDRYEQYF. The CDR3 coding sequence is TGTGCCAGCTCACCTATAGACCGTTACGAGCAGTACTTC.

The table lists this clonotype with a few counts. This chain uses TRBV4-3 with TRBJ2-6; tentatively, D is TRBD1 (5 bases). This CDR3 contains 19 residues. Germline V gene sequence: CDR1 LGHNA, CDR2 YSLEER. V lost 4 bases and J lost 0, with 19 bases in between. CDR3 residues: CASSRYAAGRISGANVLTF. CDR3 nucleotides: TGCGCCAGCAGCCGTTATGCGGCAGGGCGAATCTCTGGGGCCAACGTCCTGACTTTC.

This clonotype was detected only a few times. The gene calls are TRBV20-1 and TRBJ2-7, with 9 positions matching TRBD2. The length of the CDR3 is 15 residues. Trimming removed 3 bases from V and 0 bases from J; junction bases left unmatched: 6. Germline-derived CDR1 and CDR2 are DFQATT and SNEGSKA (reference sequence). The CDR3 here is CSASGVAGASYEQYF. CDR3 bases: TGCAGTGCTAGCGGCGTAGCGGGGGCCTCCTACGAGCAGTACTTC.

The rearrangement links TRBV9 to TRBJ1-5; D uncertain. The CDR3 is made up of 12 amino acids. Trimming removed 5 bases from V and 7 bases from J, with 10 bases in between. CDR1 is SGDLS and CDR2 is YYNGEE in the germline V gene. CDR3 nucleotide sequence: TGTGCCAGCAGTATGGGCGCCCAGCCCCAGCATTTT. It encodes CASSMGAQPQHF.

A few counts support this clonotype. The chain links TRBV7-2 to TRBJ2-3, with D tentatively TRBD1 (6 bases). The V gene's germline CDR1 is SGHTA and CDR2 FQGNSA. The CDR3 sequence is 15 residues long. Between the trimmed V and J ends, which lost 3 bases and 2 bases, there was a span of 12 bases. The CDR3 reads CASSFTGTYTDTQYF. CDR3 DNA: TGTGCCAGCAGCTTTACAGGGACCTACACAGATACGCAGTATTTT.

This clonotype occurred many times. This chain uses TRBV20-1 with TRBJ1-2; TRBD1 aligns across 8 bases. The CDR3 length is 15 residues. CDR1 is DFQATT, CDR2 SNEGSKA, per germline (reference sequence). The CDR3 sequence: CVIRGTGPARGGYTF. As DNA, the CDR3 is TGCGTGATACGCGGGACAGGACCCGCCCGGGGGGGCTACACCTTC.

In its sample, this clonotype was seen a few times. This rearrangement joins TRBV20-1 to TRBJ2-7; the match to TRBD2 covers 8 bases. With V trimmed by 5 bases and J by 2 bases, 8 bases remained unmatched. This CDR3 is 14 amino acids long. Germline V lookup: CDR1 DFQATT, CDR2 SNEGSKA (reference sequence). The CDR3 DNA reads as TGCAGTGCTTGCCGGGGGGGCCGGACCTACGAGCAGTACTTC. This sequence encodes CSACRGGRTYEQYF.

This clonotype was counted a few times. The rearrangement links TRBV7-6 to TRBJ1-1, with D hard to call. Germline V gene data show CDR1 as SGHVS and CDR2 as FNYEAQ. The CDR3 spans 13 residues. With 3 bases removed from V and 2 bases from J, the gap between germline ends came to 7 bases. CDR3 coding DNA: TGTGCCAGCAGCTTTTCTAGCAACACTGAAGCTTTCTTT. Amino acid sequence: CASSFSSNTEAFF.

This chain uses TRBV9 with TRBJ1-2; maybe TRBD1 (5 bases). Germline values: CDR1 SGDLS, CDR2 YYNGEE. The CDR3 sequence is 13 residues long. Trimming took 3 bases from V and 5 from J, leaving 11 bases between them. The CDR3 DNA sequence: TGTGCCAGCAGCGGAAGAGACAGTTATGGCTACACCTTC. Its translation: CASSGRDSYGYTF.

V usage is TRBV29-1 and J usage is TRBJ1-1; D not certain. Germline CDR1 reads SQVTM; CDR2 reads ANQGSEA. With 7 bases removed from V and 1 base from J, the gap between germline ends came to 4 bases. The CDR3 consists of 10 residues. The CDR3 nucleotides read TGCAGCGGGTGGAACACTGAAGCTTTCTTT. It specifies CSGWNTEAFF.

This clonotype was detected a few times. The chain carries TRBV7-9 and TRBJ2-3, with 8 positions matching TRBD2. From germline, CDR1 is SEHNR and CDR2 FQNEAQ (reference sequence). The CDR3 runs 16 residues. V lost 5 bases, J lost 0 bases, and 7 bases stayed unmatched. CDR3 region: CASSPRGGLSTDTQYF. The DNA for the CDR3 is TGTGCCAGCAGCCCCCGGGGGGGACTTAGCACAGATACGCAGTATTTT. Full variable domain (remainder filled in from reference TRBV7-9 and TRBJ2-3): DTGVSQNPRHKITKRGQNVTFRCDPISEHNRLYWYRQTLGQGPEFLTYFQNEAQLEKSRLLSDRFSAERPKGSFSTLEIQRTEQGDSAMYLCASSPRGGLSTDTQYFGPGTRLTVL.

This clonotype has more than one count but fewer than ten. This chain links TRBV5-5 with TRBJ2-1; D may be TRBD1 (6 bases). Germline lookup yields CDR1 SGHKS and CDR2 YYEKEE (reference sequence). Trimming pared 2 bases from V and 7 bases from J, leaving 16 bases between. CDR3 length: 15 residues. The CDR3 DNA is TGTGCCAGCAGCTTCCGCGAACAGGGAAGAAATGAGCAGTTCTTC. Amino acids: CASSFREQGRNEQFF.

V and J are TRBV20-1 and TRBJ2-1; 7 bases are a match to TRBD1. This CDR3 is built from 15 residues. CDR1 and CDR2 from the germline V gene are DFQATT and SNEGSKA (reference sequence). J gave up 4 bases and V 4 bases, and 10 bases lay outside the gene matches. CDR3 bases: TGCAGTGCTATGAGAGACAGGGCGAATTACAATGAGCAGTTCTTC. Amino acids: CSAMRDRANYNEQFF.

The chain is built from TRBV7-2 and TRBJ1-2, with TRBD1 as a possible D gene (5 bases). The CDR3 is 14 residues long. Trimming stripped 5 bases from V and 2 bases from J, with 12 bases between. The germline CDR1 and CDR2 sequences are SGHTA and FQGNSA. The CDR3: CASSPGTTNYGYTF. DNA for the CDR3: TGTGCCAGCAGCCCCGGGACGACAAACTATGGCTACACCTTC.

The V call is TRBV12-3 or TRBV12-4, the J call TRBJ2-2; possibly TRBD2 for D (6 bases). Trimming removed 7 bases from V and 4 bases from J, with 10 bases in between. The CDR3 loop spans 13 amino acids. CDR3: CASTVLATGELFF. The CDR3 DNA follows: TGTGCCAGCACCGTACTAGCCACCGGGGAGCTGTTTTTT.

This chain uses TRBV20-1 with TRBJ2-3, with D perhaps matching TRBD1 (6 bases). The CDR3 loop spans 14 amino acids. From germline, CDR1 is DFQATT and CDR2 SNEGSKA (reference sequence). V was shortened by 1 base and J by 0 bases, with 8 bases between the two germline ends. CDR3 in DNA: TGCAGTGCTAGAGGGACAGTTAGCACAGATACGCAGTATTTT. Its translation: CSARGTVSTDTQYF.

V usage is TRBV12-3 or TRBV12-4 and J usage is TRBJ2-5; D is possibly TRBD2 (6 bases). This CDR3 contains 16 residues. V was pared by 2 bases and J by 1 base, with 14 bases between. This CDR3 reads CASSLNLGGPQETQYF. Written as DNA, the CDR3 is TGTGCCAGCAGTTTAAACTTGGGGGGACCCCAAGAGACCCAGTACTTC.

The chain has TRBV20-1 and TRBJ2-1; D is undetermined. Germline V gene lookup returns CDR1 DFQATT and CDR2 SNEGSKA (reference sequence). Trimming left V 1 base short and J 9 bases short, with 16 bases between. There are 14 residues in the CDR3. This CDR3 is CSARVPLWGGEQFF. The DNA for the CDR3 is TGCAGTGCTAGAGTGCCCCTGTGGGGTGGTGAGCAGTTCTTC.

This rearrangement joins TRBV6-2 or TRBV6-3 to TRBJ2-5, with D uncertain. Germline V lookup: CDR1 MNHEY, CDR2 SVGEGT. The CDR3 spans 13 residues. V dropped 8 bases and J dropped 5 bases, with 15 bases sitting between them. The CDR3 protein is CASASTFSETQYF. CDR3 DNA sequence: TGTGCCAGCGCCTCGACCTTTTCCGAGACCCAGTACTTC.